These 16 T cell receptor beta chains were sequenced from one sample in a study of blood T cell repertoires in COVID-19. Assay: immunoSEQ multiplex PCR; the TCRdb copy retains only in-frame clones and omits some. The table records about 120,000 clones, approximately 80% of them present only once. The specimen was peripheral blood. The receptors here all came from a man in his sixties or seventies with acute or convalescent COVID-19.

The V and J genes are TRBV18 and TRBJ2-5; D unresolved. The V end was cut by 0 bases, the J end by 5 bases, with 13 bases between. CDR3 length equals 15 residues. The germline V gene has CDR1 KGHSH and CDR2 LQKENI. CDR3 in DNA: TGTGCCAGCTCACCACCGGAGTCCGGCGAGGAGACCCAGTACTTC. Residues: CASSPPESGEETQYF.

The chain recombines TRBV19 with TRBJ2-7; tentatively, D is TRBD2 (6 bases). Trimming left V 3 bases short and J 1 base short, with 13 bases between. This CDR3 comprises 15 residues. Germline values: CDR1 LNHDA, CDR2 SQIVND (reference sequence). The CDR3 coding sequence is TGTGCCAGTAGTATGTGGGATGCGGGGTCCTACGAGCAGTACTTC. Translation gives CASSMWDAGSYEQYF.

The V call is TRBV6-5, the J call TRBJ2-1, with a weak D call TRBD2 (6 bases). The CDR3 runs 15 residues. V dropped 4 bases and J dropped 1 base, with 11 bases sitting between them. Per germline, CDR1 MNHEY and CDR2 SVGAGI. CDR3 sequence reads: CASSLSSASYNEQFF. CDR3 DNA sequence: TGTGCCAGCAGTTTGTCTAGCGCATCCTACAATGAGCAGTTCTTC.

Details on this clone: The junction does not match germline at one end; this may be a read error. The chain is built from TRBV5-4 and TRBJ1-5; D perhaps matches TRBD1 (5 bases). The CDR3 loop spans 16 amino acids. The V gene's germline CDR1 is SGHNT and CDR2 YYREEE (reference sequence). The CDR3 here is CASSLGGQGSYQPQHF. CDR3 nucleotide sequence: TGTGCCAGCAGCTTGGGAGGACAAGGTAGCTATCAGCCCCAGCATTTT.

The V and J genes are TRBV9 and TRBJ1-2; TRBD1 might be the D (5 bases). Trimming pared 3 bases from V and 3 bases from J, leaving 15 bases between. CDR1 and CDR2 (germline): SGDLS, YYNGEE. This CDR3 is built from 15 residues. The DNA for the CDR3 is TGTGCCAGCAGCGGGGGCACGGCTATTCACTATGGCTACACCTTC. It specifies CASSGGTAIHYGYTF.

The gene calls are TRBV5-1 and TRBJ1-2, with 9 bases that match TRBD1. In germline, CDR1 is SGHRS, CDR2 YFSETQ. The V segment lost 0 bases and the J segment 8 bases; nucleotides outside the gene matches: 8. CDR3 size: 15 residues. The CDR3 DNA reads TGCGCCAGCAGCTTGGCCGGGACAGGGTTATGGGGCTACACCTTC. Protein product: CASSLAGTGLWGYTF.

The CDR3 loop reads CASSLAPSGGELFF. The CDR3 nucleotides read TGTGCCAGCAGCTTAGCTCCGTCAGGAGGGGAGCTGTTTTTT. The chain has TRBV11-2 and TRBJ2-2; no clear D. The V end was cut by 1 base, the J end by 8 bases, with 11 bases between. Germline values: CDR1 SGHAT, CDR2 FQNNGV. The CDR3 has 14 residues.

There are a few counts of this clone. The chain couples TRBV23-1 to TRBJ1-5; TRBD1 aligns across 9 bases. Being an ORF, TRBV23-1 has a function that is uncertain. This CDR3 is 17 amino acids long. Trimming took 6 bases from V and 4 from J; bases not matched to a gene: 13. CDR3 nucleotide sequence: TGCGCCAGCAGGTTGCAAACTTCGGACAGGGGTAATCAGCCCCAGCATTTT. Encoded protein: CASRLQTSDRGNQPQHF.

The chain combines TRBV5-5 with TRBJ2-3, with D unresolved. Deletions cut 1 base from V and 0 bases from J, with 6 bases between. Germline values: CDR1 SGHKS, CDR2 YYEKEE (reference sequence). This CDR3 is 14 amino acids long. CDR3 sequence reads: CASSLIESTDTQYF. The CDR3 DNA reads TGTGCCAGCAGCTTGATAGAGAGCACAGATACGCAGTATTTT.

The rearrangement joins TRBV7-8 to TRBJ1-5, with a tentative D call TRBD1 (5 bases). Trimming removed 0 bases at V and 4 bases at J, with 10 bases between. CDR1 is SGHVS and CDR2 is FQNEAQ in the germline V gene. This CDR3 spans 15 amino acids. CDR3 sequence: CASSLAGGKNQPQHF. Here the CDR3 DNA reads TGTGCCAGCAGCTTAGCCGGGGGGAAGAATCAGCCCCAGCATTTT. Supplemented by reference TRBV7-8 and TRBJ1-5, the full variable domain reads GAGVSQSPRYKVAKRGQDVALRCDPISGHVSLFWYQQALGQGPEFLTYFQNEAQLDKSGLPSDRFFAERPEGSVSTLKIQRTQQEDSAVYLCASSLAGGKNQPQHFGDGTRLSIL.

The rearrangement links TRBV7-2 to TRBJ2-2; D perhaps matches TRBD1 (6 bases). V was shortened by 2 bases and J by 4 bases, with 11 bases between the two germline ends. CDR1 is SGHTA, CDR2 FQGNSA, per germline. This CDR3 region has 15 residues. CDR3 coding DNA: TGTGCCAGCAGCTTAAGGTGGGGGCCCACCGGGGAGCTGTTTTTT. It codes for CASSLRWGPTGELFF. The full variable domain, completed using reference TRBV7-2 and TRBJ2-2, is GAGVSQSPSNKVTEKGKDVELRCDPISGHTALYWYRQSLGQGLEFLIYFQGNSAPDKSGLPSDRFSAERTGGSVSTLTIQRTQQEDSAVYLCASSLRWGPTGELFFGEGSRLTVL.

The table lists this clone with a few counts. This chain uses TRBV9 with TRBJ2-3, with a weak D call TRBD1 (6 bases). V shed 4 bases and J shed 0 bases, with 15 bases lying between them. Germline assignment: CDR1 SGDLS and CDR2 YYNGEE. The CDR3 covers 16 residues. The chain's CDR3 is CASSTYTGLSTDTQYF. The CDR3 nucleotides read TGTGCCAGCAGCACATATACAGGGCTAAGCACAGATACGCAGTATTTT.

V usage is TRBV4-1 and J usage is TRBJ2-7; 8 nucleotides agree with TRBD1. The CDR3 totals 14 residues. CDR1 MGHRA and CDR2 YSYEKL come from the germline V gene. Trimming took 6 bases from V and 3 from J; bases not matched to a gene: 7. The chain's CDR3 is CASSPTGVIYEQYF. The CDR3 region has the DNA TGCGCCAGCAGTCCGACAGGGGTAATCTACGAGCAGTACTTC.

The CDR3 region is CASSLGQGAGGLNSPLHF. CDR3 nucleotide sequence: TGTGCCAGCAGCTTAGGCCAGGGGGCTGGGGGTTTGAATTCACCCCTCCACTTT. The chain is built from TRBV13 and TRBJ1-6; 8 bases map to TRBD1. The CDR3 has 18 amino acids. The trim removed 0 bases at V and 7 bases at J, leaving 11 bases unmatched. Germline CDR1 PRHDT, CDR2 FYEKMQ (reference sequence).

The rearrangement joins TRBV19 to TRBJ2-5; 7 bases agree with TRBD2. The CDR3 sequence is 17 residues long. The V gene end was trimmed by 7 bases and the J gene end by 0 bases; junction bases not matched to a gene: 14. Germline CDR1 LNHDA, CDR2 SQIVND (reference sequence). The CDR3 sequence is CASKSRRASGDQETQYF. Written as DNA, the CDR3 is TGTGCCAGTAAGAGTCGAAGGGCTAGCGGTGACCAAGAGACCCAGTACTTC.

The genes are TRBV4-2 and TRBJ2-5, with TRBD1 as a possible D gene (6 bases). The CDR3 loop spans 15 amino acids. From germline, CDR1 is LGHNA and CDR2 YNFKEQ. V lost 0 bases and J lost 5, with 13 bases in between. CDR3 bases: TGTGCCAGCAGCCAAGATCTTGCAGGGGACGAGACCCAGTACTTC. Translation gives CASSQDLAGDETQYF.